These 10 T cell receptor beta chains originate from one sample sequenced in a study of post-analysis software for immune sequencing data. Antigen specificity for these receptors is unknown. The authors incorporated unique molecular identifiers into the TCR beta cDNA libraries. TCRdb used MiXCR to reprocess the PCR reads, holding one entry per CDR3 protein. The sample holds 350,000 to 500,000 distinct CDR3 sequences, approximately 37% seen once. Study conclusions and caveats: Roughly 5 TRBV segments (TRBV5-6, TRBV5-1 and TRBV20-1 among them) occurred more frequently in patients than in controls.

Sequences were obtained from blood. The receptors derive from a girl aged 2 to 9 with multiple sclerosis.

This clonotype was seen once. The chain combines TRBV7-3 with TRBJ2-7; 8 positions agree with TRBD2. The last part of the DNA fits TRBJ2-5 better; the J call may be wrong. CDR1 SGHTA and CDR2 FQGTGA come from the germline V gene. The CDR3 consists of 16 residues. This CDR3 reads CASSLGSLERGETQYF. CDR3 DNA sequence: TGTGCCAGCAGCTTGGGGTCTCTAGAGCGGGGGGAGACCCAGTACTTC.

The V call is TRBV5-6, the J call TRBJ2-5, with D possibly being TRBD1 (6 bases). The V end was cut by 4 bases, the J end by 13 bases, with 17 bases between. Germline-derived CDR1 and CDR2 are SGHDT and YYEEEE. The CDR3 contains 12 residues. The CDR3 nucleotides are TGTGCCAGCAGCAGGACAGCGACCAGTGGGTACTTC. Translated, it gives CASSRTATSGYF.

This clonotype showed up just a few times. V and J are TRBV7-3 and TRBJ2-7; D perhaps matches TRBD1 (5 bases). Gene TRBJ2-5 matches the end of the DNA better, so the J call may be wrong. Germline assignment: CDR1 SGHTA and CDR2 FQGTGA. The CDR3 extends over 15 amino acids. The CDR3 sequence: CASSLIAAGFETQYF. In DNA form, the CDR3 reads TGTGCCAGCAGCTTAATTGCTGCAGGGTTCGAGACCCAGTACTTC.

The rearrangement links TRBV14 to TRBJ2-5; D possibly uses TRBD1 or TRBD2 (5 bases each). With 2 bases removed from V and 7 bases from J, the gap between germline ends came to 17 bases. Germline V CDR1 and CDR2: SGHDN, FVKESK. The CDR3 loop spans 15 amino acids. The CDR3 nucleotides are TGTGCCAGCAGCCAAATACAGGCTAGGAGGTCGACCCAGTACTTC. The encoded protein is CASSQIQARRSTQYF. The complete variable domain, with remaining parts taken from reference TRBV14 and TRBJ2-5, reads EAGVTQFPSHSVIEKGQTVTLRCDPISGHDNLYWYRRVMGKEIKFLLHFVKESKQDESGMPNNRFLAERTGGTYSTLKVQPAELEDSGVYFCASSQIQARRSTQYFGPGTRLLVL.

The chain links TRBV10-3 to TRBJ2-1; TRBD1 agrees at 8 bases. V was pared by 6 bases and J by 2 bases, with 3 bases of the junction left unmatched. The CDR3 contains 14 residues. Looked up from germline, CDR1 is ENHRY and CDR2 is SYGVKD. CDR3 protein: CAIRRTGPYNEQFF. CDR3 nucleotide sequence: TGTGCCATCAGACGGACAGGGCCCTACAATGAGCAGTTCTTC.

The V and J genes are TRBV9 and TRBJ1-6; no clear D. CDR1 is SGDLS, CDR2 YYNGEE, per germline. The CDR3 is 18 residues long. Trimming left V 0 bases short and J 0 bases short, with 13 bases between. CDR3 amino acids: CASSVGPGASSYNSPLHF. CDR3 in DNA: TGTGCCAGCAGCGTAGGTCCAGGCGCAAGCTCCTATAATTCACCCCTCCACTTT. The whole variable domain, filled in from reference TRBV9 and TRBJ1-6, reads DSGVTQTPKHLITATGQRVTLRCSPRSGDLSVYWYQQSLDQGLQFLIQYYNGEERAKGNILERFSAQQFPDLHSELNLSSLELGDSALYFCASSVGPGASSYNSPLHFGNGTRLTVT.

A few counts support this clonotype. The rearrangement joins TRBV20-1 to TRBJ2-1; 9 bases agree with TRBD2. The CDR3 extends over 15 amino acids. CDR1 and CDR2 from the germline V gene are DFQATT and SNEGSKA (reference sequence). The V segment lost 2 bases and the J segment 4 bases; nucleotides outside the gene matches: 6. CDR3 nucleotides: TGCAGTGCTAGAATAGCGGGGGACCAATACAATGAGCAGTTCTTC. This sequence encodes CSARIAGDQYNEQFF.

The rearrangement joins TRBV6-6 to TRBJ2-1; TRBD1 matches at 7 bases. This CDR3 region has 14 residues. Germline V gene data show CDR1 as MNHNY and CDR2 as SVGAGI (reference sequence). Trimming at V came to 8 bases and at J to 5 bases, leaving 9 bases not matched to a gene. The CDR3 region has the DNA TGTGCCAGCTCCAAGGCCGGGACAGACAATGAGCAGTTCTTC. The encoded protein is CASSKAGTDNEQFF.

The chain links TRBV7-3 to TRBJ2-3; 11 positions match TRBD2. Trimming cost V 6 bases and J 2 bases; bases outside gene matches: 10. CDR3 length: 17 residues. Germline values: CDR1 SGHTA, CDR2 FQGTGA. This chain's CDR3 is CASSPTRLAGNTDTQYF. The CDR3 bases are TGTGCCAGCAGTCCTACCCGACTAGCGGGGAACACAGATACGCAGTATTTT.

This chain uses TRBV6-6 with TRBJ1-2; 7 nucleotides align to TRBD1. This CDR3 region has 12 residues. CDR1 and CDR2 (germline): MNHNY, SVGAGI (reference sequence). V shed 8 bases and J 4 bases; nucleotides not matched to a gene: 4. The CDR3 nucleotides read TGTGCCAGCGCGGACAGGTTCTATGGCTACACCTTC. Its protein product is CASADRFYGYTF.